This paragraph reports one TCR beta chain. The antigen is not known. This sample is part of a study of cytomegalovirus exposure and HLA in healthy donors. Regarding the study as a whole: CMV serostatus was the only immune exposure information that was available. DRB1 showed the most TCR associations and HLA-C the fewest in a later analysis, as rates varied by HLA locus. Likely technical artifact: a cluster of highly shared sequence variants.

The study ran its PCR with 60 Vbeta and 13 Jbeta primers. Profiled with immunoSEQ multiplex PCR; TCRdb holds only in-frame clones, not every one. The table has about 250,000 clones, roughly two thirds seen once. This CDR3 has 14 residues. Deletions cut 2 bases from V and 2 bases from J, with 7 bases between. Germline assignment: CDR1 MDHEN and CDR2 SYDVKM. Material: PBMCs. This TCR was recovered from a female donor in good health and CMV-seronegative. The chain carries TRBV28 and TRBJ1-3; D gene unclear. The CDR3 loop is CASSLGAAGNTIYF. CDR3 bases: TGTGCCAGCAGTTTAGGTGCAGCTGGAAACACCATATATTTT.